This T cell receptor beta chain was identified during a study of naive and memory T cell subsets. Germline V gives CDR1 DFQATT, CDR2 SNEGSKA (reference sequence). The CDR3 loop spans 14 amino acids. The germline V and J ends were trimmed by 2 bases and 5 bases, with 15 bases remaining between them. Both TRBC1 and TRBC2 were covered by a beta constant-region primer of two equimolar oligonucleotides. Ligated cDNA was amplified by four rounds of PCR with nested alpha and beta constant-region primers and SP2. TCRdb processed the UMI-ligation and nested PCR reads anew with MiXCR; each CDR3 protein has one entry. This table has 100,000 to 150,000 distinct CDR3 sequences, 36% appearing once.

Sequencing used central memory CD4+ T cells from blood. The source of this sequence is a human donor in good health. This chain joins TRBV20-1 and TRBJ2-5; no clear D gene. CDR3 sequence reads: CSARYPLPPETQYF. CDR3 DNA sequence: TGCAGTGCTAGATACCCTTTGCCACCGGAGACCCAGTACTTC.